Each of the 15 T cell receptor beta chains below was sequenced from the same sample in a study of T cell responses to AZD1222 COVID-19 vaccine. Profiled with immunoSEQ multiplex PCR; TCRdb holds only in-frame clones, not every one. The repertoire has 150,000 or so clones, 91% of them found once; the top ten carry 1.9%. The specimen was peripheral blood, collected on day 0 of AZD1222 vaccination. The receptor set was obtained from an adult in good health.

J is TRBJ1-2 and V is TRBV14; D call uncertain. The CDR3 spans 15 residues. Trimming shortened V by 0 bases and J by 5 bases, and 13 bases separated the two germline ends. CDR1 is SGHDN, CDR2 FVKESK, per germline. The CDR3 loop reads CASSQDIAAQYGYTF. The CDR3 coding sequence is TGTGCCAGCAGCCAAGATATAGCGGCCCAATATGGCTACACCTTC.

CDR3 sequence reads: CAWSGQGQPTEAFF. The CDR3, as DNA: TGTGCCTGGAGTGGACAGGGTCAGCCCACTGAAGCTTTCTTT. This chain connects TRBV30 to TRBJ1-1; 7 bases are shared with TRBD1. Unmatched junction bases numbered 6, after V lost 1 base and J lost 4 bases. Germline V gives CDR1 GTSNPN, CDR2 SVGIG (reference sequence). The CDR3 is 14 residues long.

The chain recombines TRBV7-8 with TRBJ1-6; 8 bases map to TRBD1. The CDR3 has 15 residues. V shed 4 bases and J 9 bases; nucleotides not matched to a gene: 8. CDR1 and CDR2 from the germline V gene are SGHVS and FQNEAQ. The CDR3 sequence is CASSSRQGAGSPLHF. The DNA of the CDR3 is TGTGCCAGCAGCTCGAGGCAGGGGGCAGGTTCACCCCTCCACTTT.

The chain recombines TRBV25-1 with TRBJ1-6, with D tentatively TRBD1 (6 bases). The CDR3 loop spans 14 amino acids. V gave up 5 bases and J gave up 10 bases, with 15 bases separating them. Looked up from germline, CDR1 is MGHDK and CDR2 is SYGVNS. CDR3 residues: CASSPGGARSPLHF. The CDR3 DNA follows: TGTGCCAGCAGTCCGGGGGGGGCCAGATCACCCCTCCACTTT.

The chain uses TRBV20-1 and TRBJ2-3; D is unclear. This CDR3 spans 11 amino acids. CDR1 and CDR2 from the germline V gene are DFQATT and SNEGSKA (reference sequence). Trimming cost V 5 bases and J 1 base, with 4 bases left between them. This CDR3 is CSAQGTDTQYF. The CDR3, as DNA: TGCAGTGCTCAGGGCACAGATACGCAGTATTTT.

The J gene is TRBJ2-7, the V gene TRBV7-8; D unclear. Trimming left V 5 bases short and J 6 bases short, with 11 bases between. CDR3 length: 12 residues. In germline, CDR1 is SGHVS, CDR2 FQNEAQ. This chain's CDR3 is CASSHLGSEQYF. The CDR3 DNA reads as TGTGCCAGCAGCCATTTAGGAAGCGAGCAGTACTTC.

This chain joins TRBV9 and TRBJ1-4; no reliable D call. Germline-derived CDR1 and CDR2 are SGDLS and YYNGEE. Trimming shortened V by 4 bases and J by 3 bases, and 10 bases separated the two germline ends. This CDR3 comprises 14 residues. The CDR3 protein is CASSPRAANEKLFF. The CDR3 nucleotides are TGTGCCAGCAGCCCCCGGGCCGCTAATGAAAAACTGTTTTTT.

Written as DNA, the CDR3 is TGTGCCAGCAGCTTACCGGGGGGGTATGGCTACACCTTC. This translates into CASSLPGGYGYTF. The chain joins TRBV11-2 to TRBJ1-2; maybe TRBD1 (5 bases). The germline V gene encodes CDR1 SGHAT and CDR2 FQNNGV. The length of the CDR3 is 13 residues. The V and J ends lost 2 bases and 5 bases respectively, with 9 bases between them.

The chain employs TRBV12-5 and TRBJ2-1; D remains unclear. Trimming shortened V by 2 bases and J by 13 bases, and 12 bases separated the two germline ends. In germline, CDR1 is LGHNT, CDR2 FRNRAP. The CDR3 is 12 amino acids. CDR3 residues: CASGLTERVQFF. In DNA, the CDR3 is TGTGCTAGTGGTTTGACCGAACGGGTACAGTTCTTC. The full variable domain, its missing parts supplied by reference TRBV12-5 and TRBJ2-1, is DARVTQTPRHKVTEMGQEVTMRCQPILGHNTVFWYRQTMMQGLELLAYFRNRAPLDDSGMPKDRFSAEMPDATLATLKIQPSEPRDSAVYFCASGLTERVQFFGPGTRLTVL.

This chain links TRBV6-2 or TRBV6-3 with TRBJ1-1; no clear D gene. This CDR3 has 14 residues. V lost 2 bases and J lost 1, with 8 bases in between. Germline CDR1 reads MNHEY; CDR2 reads SVGEGT. CDR3 protein: CASSYSYENTEAFF. The CDR3 DNA reads TGTGCCAGCAGTTACAGCTATGAGAACACTGAAGCTTTCTTT.

This chain links TRBV7-2 with TRBJ2-2, with no clear D. The CDR3 contains 15 residues. The ends were cut back, 0 bases at V and 3 bases at J, with 8 bases in the middle. CDR1 SGHTA and CDR2 FQGNSA come from the germline V gene. The CDR3 protein is CASSLASADTGELFF. The CDR3 DNA reads as TGTGCCAGCAGCTTAGCGTCGGCGGACACCGGGGAGCTGTTTTTT.

The genes are TRBV7-2 and TRBJ1-1, with unresolved D. Germline CDR1 SGHTA, CDR2 FQGNSA. Trimming stripped 1 base from V and 0 bases from J, with 3 bases between. The CDR3 is 13 amino acids. The CDR3 bases are TGTGCCAGCAGCTTAGATGTGAACACTGAAGCTTTCTTT. This encodes CASSLDVNTEAFF.

The chain recombines TRBV6-1 with TRBJ1-5, with TRBD1 identical over 7 bases. The CDR3 spans 15 residues. V lost 1 base, J lost 2 bases, and 2 bases stayed unmatched. Germline-derived CDR1 and CDR2 are MNHNS and SASEGT. The CDR3: CASSEDDRGNQPQHF. Here the CDR3 DNA reads TGTGCCAGCAGTGAAGATGACAGGGGCAATCAGCCCCAGCATTTT.

This chain links TRBV7-9 with TRBJ2-1; TRBD2 might be the D (6 bases). Germline values: CDR1 SEHNR, CDR2 FQNEAQ (reference sequence). This CDR3 has 16 residues. The germline V and J ends were trimmed by 1 base and 0 bases, with 10 bases remaining between them. The CDR3: CASSLGAGNSYNEQFF. The CDR3 bases are TGTGCCAGCAGCTTAGGCGCGGGGAACTCCTACAATGAGCAGTTCTTC.

The V call is TRBV6-2 or TRBV6-3, the J call TRBJ2-7; no firm D call. Trimming took 0 bases from V and 6 from J, leaving 3 bases between them. The CDR3 totals 11 residues. Germline CDR1 reads MNHEY; CDR2 reads SVGEGT. CDR3 sequence (DNA): TGTGCCAGCAGTTACTCGCGCGAGCAGTACTTC. This encodes CASSYSREQYF.